One sample yielded the 13 T cell receptor beta chains listed below, sequenced in a study of early T cells in non-severe SARS-CoV-2 infection. One entry per CDR3 protein, called by TCRdb with MiXCR from the 5' RACE reads. This table has more than 95,000 distinct CDR3 sequences, approximately 17% appearing once. Sequenced: whole blood. The receptor source for this set is an adult who was a healthcare worker with PCR-confirmed SARS-CoV-2 infection or an uninfected control (not recorded which).

The CDR3 region has the DNA TGTGCCAGCATCTTGACTCAGGGGGCGATCTATGGCTACACCTTC. It translates to CASILTQGAIYGYTF. The J gene is TRBJ1-2, the V gene TRBV7-9, with 8 positions matching TRBD1. Trimming removed 7 bases from V and 4 bases from J; junction bases left unmatched: 11. Germline assignment: CDR1 SEHNR and CDR2 FQNEAQ (reference sequence). The CDR3 is 15 residues long.

This chain uses TRBV12-3 or TRBV12-4 with TRBJ1-5, with TRBD1 matching 7 bases. Trimming took 1 base from V and 0 from J; bases not matched to a gene: 6. This CDR3 is 17 amino acids long. The CDR3 bases are TGTGCCAGCAGTTTAGGGGACAGCCTCCTTAGCAATCAGCCCCAGCATTTT. Translation: CASSLGDSLLSNQPQHF.

This clonotype has a handful of counts. The V gene is TRBV27, the J gene TRBJ1-2; possibly TRBD1 for D (6 bases). This CDR3 contains 15 residues. Trimming took off 5 bases at V and 0 bases at J, with 13 bases between the two ends. The germline V gene has CDR1 MNHEY and CDR2 SMNVEV (reference sequence). DNA of the CDR3: TGTGCCAGCAGTCTCAGGGGAACTACTAACTATGGCTACACCTTC. Translation: CASSLRGTTNYGYTF.

This clonotype was seen a few times. The chain combines TRBV6-5 with TRBJ1-2, with D tentatively TRBD1 (6 bases). Trimming took off 10 bases at V and 6 bases at J, with 18 bases between the two ends. Germline V gene lookup returns CDR1 MNHEY and CDR2 SVGAGI. This CDR3 is built from 13 residues. The CDR3 region is CATMKIRGHGYTF. The CDR3 DNA is TGTGCCACCATGAAGATTCGGGGGCATGGCTACACCTTC.

A few counts support this clonotype. The CDR3 sequence: CASSVATSGSNEQFF. CDR3 nucleotide sequence: TGTGCCAGCAGTGTCGCGACTAGCGGGAGCAATGAGCAGTTCTTC. The chain couples TRBV6-2 or TRBV6-3 to TRBJ2-1, with TRBD2 identical over 12 bases. The CDR3 loop spans 15 amino acids. CDR1 MNHEY and CDR2 SVGEGT come from the germline V gene. V gave up 5 bases and J gave up 6 bases; unmatched junction bases: 5.

This clonotype came up a few times. The chain links TRBV12-3 or TRBV12-4 to TRBJ1-2; 7 bases are a match to TRBD1. Losses at the gene ends were 4 bases for V and 6 bases for J; bases not matched to a gene: 8. The CDR3 is 14 residues long. CDR3 amino acids: CASSSGGFGDGYTF. The CDR3 nucleotides are TGTGCCAGCAGTTCAGGGGGGTTCGGGGATGGCTACACCTTC.

This rearrangement joins TRBV12-3 or TRBV12-4 to TRBJ2-7; 8 nucleotides line up with TRBD1. This CDR3 region has 14 residues. V shed 2 bases, J shed 2 bases, and the junction held 2 bases outside the gene matches. The CDR3 DNA is TGTGCCAGCAGTTTATCGACAGGGGCCTACGAGCAGTACTTC. Its translation is CASSLSTGAYEQYF.

This sequence joins TRBV7-9 and TRBJ2-7; a possible D gene is TRBD2 (6 bases). Germline V gene sequence: CDR1 SEHNR, CDR2 FQNEAQ (reference sequence). V lost 7 bases and J 2 bases, leaving 18 bases between the germline ends. There are 15 residues in the CDR3. CDR3 region: CASKPGWDSAYEQYF. CDR3 nucleotide sequence: TGTGCCAGCAAACCAGGGTGGGACTCGGCCTACGAGCAGTACTTC.

This chain uses TRBV5-1 with TRBJ2-7; a possible D gene is TRBD1 (6 bases). V was pared by 1 base and J by 3 bases, with 11 bases between. Per germline, CDR1 SGHRS and CDR2 YFSETQ. This CDR3 comprises 14 residues. The CDR3 bases are TGCGCCAGCAGCTTGATTGGACAGCTCTACGAGCAGTACTTC. Amino acid sequence: CASSLIGQLYEQYF. Variable domain in full (rest from reference TRBV5-1 and TRBJ2-7): KAGVTQTPRYLIKTRGQQVTLSCSPISGHRSVSWYQQTPGQGLQFLFEYFSETQRNKGNFPGRFSGRQFSNSRSEMNVSTLELGDSALYLCASSLIGQLYEQYFGPGTRLTVT.

This clonotype was counted a few times. The chain combines TRBV18 with TRBJ2-2; D gene uncertain. The length of the CDR3 is 15 residues. V lost 0 bases to trimming and J lost 5 bases, with 10 bases between them. Germline V lookup: CDR1 KGHSH, CDR2 LQKENI. In DNA, the CDR3 is TGTGCCAGCTCACCACCTCCTCTTCCGACCGGGGAGCTGTTTTTT. Translating gives CASSPPPLPTGELFF.

This clonotype was seen many times. The chain joins TRBV5-6 to TRBJ1-2; no clear D gene. The CDR3 contains 14 residues. Germline loops: CDR1 SGHDT, CDR2 YYEEEE. The V end was cut by 0 bases, the J end by 2 bases, with 8 bases between. This chain's CDR3 is CASSLAGTNYGYTF. CDR3 in DNA: TGTGCCAGCAGCTTGGCCGGAACAAACTATGGCTACACCTTC.

The chain couples TRBV7-2 to TRBJ1-4; D unresolved. V was shortened by 5 bases and J by 8 bases, with 15 bases between the two germline ends. The germline gives CDR1 SGHTA, CDR2 FQGNSA. This CDR3 spans 14 amino acids. The CDR3, as DNA: TGTGCCAGCAGCCCCCGGCTCAGAGGGGAAAAACTGTTTTTT. Its protein product is CASSPRLRGEKLFF.

This chain joins TRBV6-5 and TRBJ1-1, with D possibly being TRBD1 (6 bases). Germline V gene lookup returns CDR1 MNHEY and CDR2 SVGAGI. V lost 5 bases to trimming and J lost 3 bases, with 13 bases between them. This CDR3 contains 14 residues. Written as DNA, the CDR3 is TGTGCCAGCAGTCAGTCCCAGGGGTACACTGAAGCTTTCTTT. Its translation: CASSQSQGYTEAFF.